The 23 T cell receptor beta chains given below trace back to one sample, sequenced in a study of CD8+ T cells in alopecia areata. Treatment in this sample: oral pan-JAK inhibitor, 5-10 mg twice daily. The authors extracted RNA and reverse transcribed it into cDNA as the sequencing template. Only in-frame clones appear in the TCRdb table, and some are missing; sequencing was by immunoSEQ multiplex PCR. In the table there are 150,000 to 200,000 clones, 65% of which are singletons. Sequencing was performed on CD4+ T cells sorted from blood, taken at week 4, from a patient treated with tofacitinib. The receptors shown here come from a human donor with alopecia areata.

This clone came up a few times. The chain links TRBV6-1 to TRBJ1-1, with TRBD1 matching 10 bases. The germline V gene has CDR1 MNHNS and CDR2 SASEGT. This CDR3 comprises 15 residues. Unmatched junction bases numbered 1, after V lost 3 bases and J lost 0 bases. The CDR3 DNA reads as TGTGCCAGCAGTGAGGGACAGGGGATGAACACTGAAGCTTTCTTT. Protein: CASSEGQGMNTEAFF.

The chain recombines TRBV7-2 with TRBJ2-5, with TRBD2 as a possible D gene (6 bases). The CDR3 is 13 residues long. Germline CDR1 SGHTA, CDR2 FQGNSA. Trimming stripped 5 bases from V and 5 bases from J, with 12 bases between. The DNA for the CDR3 is TGTGCCAGCAGCCGGGGACTTTCGGAGACCCAGTACTTC. It is translated as CASSRGLSETQYF.

The V and J genes are TRBV2 and TRBJ1-1; perhaps TRBD1 as D (6 bases). CDR1 and CDR2 from the germline V gene are SNHLY and FYNNEI. This CDR3 spans 12 amino acids. V was shortened by 6 bases and J by 4 bases, with 9 bases between the two germline ends. CDR3 amino acids: CASRRQATEAFF. For the CDR3, the DNA is TGTGCCAGCAGGAGACAGGCCACTGAAGCTTTCTTT.

This chain connects TRBV7-2 to TRBJ1-2, with 9 bases fitting TRBD1. The CDR3 length is 14 residues. The V segment lost 5 bases and the J segment 10 bases; nucleotides outside the gene matches: 11. Germline V gives CDR1 SGHTA, CDR2 FQGNSA. The CDR3 here is CASSPGGGQGAYTF. The CDR3, as DNA: TGTGCCAGCAGCCCAGGGGGGGGACAGGGAGCCTACACCTTC. Together with reference TRBV7-2 and TRBJ1-2, the CDR3 gives the full variable domain: GAGVSQSPSNKVTEKGKDVELRCDPISGHTALYWYRQSLGQGLEFLIYFQGNSAPDKSGLPSDRFSAERTGGSVSTLTIQRTQQEDSAVYLCASSPGGGQGAYTFGSGTRLTVV.

This clone was detected a few times. The gene calls are TRBV30 and TRBJ2-3; D gene ambiguous. The CDR3 has 12 amino acids. Per the germline V gene, CDR1 is GTSNPN and CDR2 is SVGIG (reference sequence). Trimming removed 2 bases from V and 6 bases from J, with 9 bases in between. In DNA form, the CDR3 reads TGTGCCTGGAGTAATGTAAGGGATACGCAGTATTTT. This translates into CAWSNVRDTQYF. The whole variable domain, filled in from reference TRBV30 and TRBJ2-3, reads SQTIHQWPATLVQPVGSPLSLECTVEGTSNPNLYWYRQAAGRGLQLLFYSVGIGQISSEVPQNLSASRPQDRQFILSSKKLLLSDSGFYLCAWSNVRDTQYFGPGTRLTVL.

This CDR3 reads CAWRQAMAYEQYF. In DNA form, the CDR3 reads TGTGCCTGGAGACAGGCGATGGCCTACGAGCAGTACTTC. The V call is TRBV30, the J call TRBJ2-7, with D perhaps matching TRBD1 (5 bases). V lost 3 bases, J lost 2 bases, and 11 bases lay in between. The V gene's germline CDR1 is GTSNPN and CDR2 SVGIG (reference sequence). This CDR3 comprises 13 residues.

The genes are TRBV2 and TRBJ2-1, with 9 bases aligning to TRBD1. With V trimmed by 6 bases and J by 8 bases, 11 bases remained unmatched. The V gene's germline CDR1 is SNHLY and CDR2 FYNNEI. The CDR3 covers 15 residues. As DNA, the CDR3 is TGTGCCAGCAGAGCTCCGGGACAGGGACGCGATGAGCAGTTCTTC. Amino acid sequence: CASRAPGQGRDEQFF.

This CDR3 reads CASSEAGANYGYTF. The CDR3 DNA sequence: TGTGCCAGCAGTGAGGCAGGGGCTAACTATGGCTACACCTTC. The V call is TRBV25-1, the J call TRBJ1-2; D might be TRBD1 (6 bases). CDR1 MGHDK and CDR2 SYGVNS come from the germline V gene. V gave up 3 bases and J gave up 0 bases, with 8 bases separating them. The CDR3 extends over 14 amino acids.

Of note for this clone: A much larger clone differs by one base, so this may be a read error. Other nucleotide sequences from this sample produce the same CDR3. The chain joins TRBV12-5 to TRBJ1-1; TRBD1 is a possible D gene (5 bases). Germline V lookup: CDR1 LGHNT, CDR2 FRNRAP. The CDR3 loop spans 16 amino acids. V was shortened by 0 bases and J by 6 bases, with 17 bases between the two germline ends. The CDR3 DNA is TGTGCTAGTGGTTTGGTACCCCAGGGTATAACCCCTGAAGCTTTCTTT. Translated, it gives CASGLVPQGITPEAFF.

V is TRBV7-9 and J is TRBJ1-1; maybe TRBD1 (5 bases). CDR3 length: 17 residues. V was trimmed by 3 bases and J by 0 bases, leaving 17 bases between them. CDR1 SEHNR and CDR2 FQNEAQ come from the germline V gene (reference sequence). DNA of the CDR3: TGTGCCAGCAGCTTGGCCTTAGGGCAGGACATGAACACTGAAGCTTTCTTT. As protein: CASSLALGQDMNTEAFF.

This clone was seen only a few times. The chain combines TRBV28 with TRBJ2-7; D not resolved. Between the trimmed V and J ends, which lost 2 bases and 9 bases, there was a span of 11 bases. The CDR3 totals 12 residues. CDR1 and CDR2 from the germline V gene are MDHEN and SYDVKM. The CDR3 nucleotides read TGTGCCAGCAGTTTAAGAGGCTATTCGCAGTACTTC. Protein: CASSLRGYSQYF.

This clone was counted between two and nine times. The chain links TRBV2 to TRBJ2-5; 9 bases align to TRBD1. CDR1 is SNHLY, CDR2 FYNNEI, per germline. This CDR3 contains 12 residues. The J segment lost 7 bases and the V segment lost 10 bases, leaving 7 bases of the junction unmatched. The CDR3 sequence is CATSDRGGTQYF. CDR3 DNA sequence: TGTGCCACTTCGGACAGGGGAGGGACCCAGTACTTC. Full variable domain (rest looked up from reference TRBV2 and TRBJ2-5): EPEVTQTPSHQVTQMGQEVILRCVPISNHLYFYWYRQILGQKVEFLVSFYNNEISEKSEIFDDQFSVERPDGSNFTLKIRSTKLEDSAMYFCATSDRGGTQYFGPGTRLLVL.

This clone has more than one count but fewer than ten. This rearrangement joins TRBV18 to TRBJ2-1; TRBD2 aligns across 7 bases. This CDR3 region has 12 residues. In germline, CDR1 is KGHSH, CDR2 LQKENI. The ends lost 6 bases at V and 10 bases at J; junction bases unmatched: 6. The chain's CDR3 is CASSPSREEQFF. In DNA form, the CDR3 reads TGTGCCAGCTCCCCCTCGCGGGAGGAGCAGTTCTTC.

The V call is TRBV5-6, the J call TRBJ2-7, with D uncertain. Between the trimmed V and J ends, which lost 4 bases and 2 bases, there was a span of 10 bases. Germline CDR1 and CDR2: SGHDT and YYEEEE. The CDR3 covers 13 residues. The chain's CDR3 is CASSPTGPYEQYF. The CDR3 coding sequence is TGTGCCAGCAGCCCTACCGGACCCTACGAGCAGTACTTC.

The chain carries TRBV10-2 and TRBJ1-1; unclear D gene. Trimming left V 2 bases short and J 0 bases short, with 7 bases between. From germline, CDR1 is WSHSY and CDR2 SAAADI. The CDR3 spans 14 residues. CDR3 nucleotides: TGCGCCAGCAGTGAGCCCGGGTTGAACACTGAAGCTTTCTTT. This sequence encodes CASSEPGLNTEAFF.

The chain employs TRBV6-5 and TRBJ1-1; D is perhaps TRBD1 (5 bases). The CDR3 covers 15 residues. From germline, CDR1 is MNHEY and CDR2 SVGAGI. V dropped 7 bases and J dropped 3 bases, with 18 bases sitting between them. CDR3 coding DNA: TGTGCCAGCAAATATTCCCGACAGCGGGACACTGAAGCTTTCTTT. As protein: CASKYSRQRDTEAFF.

The CDR3 sequence is CASSSFGAGSEVETQYF. For the CDR3, the DNA is TGTGCCAGCAGTAGTTTCGGGGCAGGGTCCGAAGTGGAGACCCAGTACTTC. The chain combines TRBV27 with TRBJ2-5, with D perhaps being TRBD1 or TRBD2 (5 bases each). Deletions cut 5 bases from V and 5 bases from J, with 24 bases between. CDR1 is MNHEY and CDR2 is SMNVEV in the germline V gene (reference sequence). CDR3 length equals 17 residues.

This clone was counted between two and nine times. This chain joins TRBV6-5 and TRBJ1-1; D gene unclear. Germline-derived CDR1 and CDR2 are MNHEY and SVGAGI. V was shortened by 2 bases and J by 4 bases, with 8 bases between the two germline ends. The CDR3 sequence is 13 residues long. CDR3 coding DNA: TGTGCCAGCAGTTACCAGGTGACCACTGAAGCTTTCTTT. This translates into CASSYQVTTEAFF.

As concerns this clone: The same CDR3 can be traced to other DNA sequences in this sample. The CDR3 reads CASSYGWTANTGELFF. Written as DNA, the CDR3 is TGTGCCAGCAGTTACGGGTGGACCGCTAACACCGGGGAGCTGTTTTTT. The chain is built from TRBV6-5 and TRBJ2-2; D is undetermined. Trimming cost V 2 bases and J 2 bases, with 12 bases left between them. This CDR3 spans 16 amino acids. The germline gives CDR1 MNHEY, CDR2 SVGAGI.

The chain couples TRBV30 to TRBJ1-1; maybe TRBD1 (6 bases). V dropped 0 bases and J dropped 11 bases, with 13 bases sitting between them. The CDR3 has 12 amino acids. Germline loops: CDR1 GTSNPN, CDR2 SVGIG (reference sequence). CDR3 sequence: CAWSVRGAVAFF. CDR3 coding DNA: TGTGCCTGGAGTGTACGGGGGGCGGTGGCTTTCTTT.

In DNA form, the CDR3 reads TGTGCCTGGAGGGAAGACAGCAACACCGGGGAGCTGTTTTTT. The encoded protein is CAWREDSNTGELFF. The chain uses TRBV30 and TRBJ2-2; a possible D gene is TRBD1 (5 bases). CDR3 length: 14 residues. V was clipped by 3 bases and J by 2 bases, with 10 bases between them. Germline V gives CDR1 GTSNPN, CDR2 SVGIG (reference sequence).

This chain joins TRBV30 and TRBJ2-1; 7 positions match TRBD2. V lost 2 bases, J lost 4 bases, and 8 bases stayed unmatched. Germline V gene sequence: CDR1 GTSNPN, CDR2 SVGIG (reference sequence). CDR3 size: 15 residues. Here the CDR3 reads CAWSITGGAYNEQFF. The CDR3 DNA reads as TGTGCCTGGAGTATCACGGGGGGTGCATACAATGAGCAGTTCTTC.

The J gene is TRBJ1-2, the V gene TRBV29-1, with D hard to call. V lost 6 bases and J 2 bases, leaving 19 bases between the germline ends. The CDR3 sequence is 15 residues long. In germline, CDR1 is SQVTM, CDR2 ANQGSEA. CDR3 protein: CSVVDGPTFNYGYTF. CDR3 sequence (DNA): TGCAGCGTCGTGGACGGACCCACTTTCAACTATGGCTACACCTTC.